These T cell receptor beta chains were read from a single sample in a study of patients and donors after allogeneic stem cell transplantation. TCRdb reprocessed the RT-PCR reads via MiXCR and lists one record per CDR3 protein. The table lists roughly 250,000 distinct CDR3 sequences, 12% to 15% of them singletons. Material: blood, either unsorted or a sorted T cell fraction (not recorded which). Every receptor here comes from a human donor who was either an allogeneic HSCT recipient or a stem cell or donor lymphocyte infusion donor (not recorded which). It is not recorded whose cells these are; they may come from a transplant donor. Both conserved end residues are part of each CDR3. A D gene is named only where the DNA matches it firmly. Only part of the rows carry a size: once, few, many, or a class if the clone is expanded.

>NA|few|TRBJ1-2|TRBV7-2
CASSKRQSRANYGYTF
TGTGCCAGCAGCAAAAGACAGTCCAGGGCTAACTATGGCTACACCTTC
>NA|NA|TRBJ1-1|TRBV7-3
CASTTPGRNTEAFF
TGTGCCAGCACCACGCCGGGCAGAAACACTGAAGCTTTCTTT
>NA|NA|TRBJ1-6|TRBV27
CASSLTAIGSALHF
TGTGCCAGCAGTTTAACTGCAATCGGCTCTGCCCTCCACTTT
>NA|NA|TRBJ2-5|TRBV11-2
CASSFIGILETQYF
TGTGCCAGCAGCTTTATAGGGATCTTGGAGACCCAGTACTTC
>NA|many|TRBJ1-1|TRBV30
CAWSKGGTEAFF
TGTGCCTGGAGTAAGGGGGGCACTGAAGCTTTCTTT
>TRBD2|NA|TRBJ2-7|TRBV12-3/TRBV12-4
CASSLAGRGLAGANPYEQYF
TGTGCCAGCAGTTTAGCGGGAAGGGGACTAGCGGGCGCCAATCCCTACGAGCAGTACTTC
>NA|few|TRBJ1-3|TRBV6-1
CASSDSLAGAGNTIYF
TGTGCCAGCAGTGACTCTCTGGCAGGGGCAGGAAACACCATATATTTT
>TRBD1|many|TRBJ1-5|TRBV20-1
CSARDPDRTEIQHF
TGCAGTGCTAGAGATCCGGACAGGACCGAGATCCAGCATTTT
>NA|few|TRBJ2-3|TRBV20-1
CSALRGQQNPYTQYF
TGCAGTGCACTCCGTGGCCAGCAAAACCCTTATACGCAGTATTTT
>TRBD1|NA|TRBJ2-7|TRBV7-8
CASSSSRDSSYEQYF
TGTGCCAGCAGCAGTAGCCGGGACAGCTCCTACGAGCAGTACTTC
>TRBD1|NA|TRBJ1-1|TRBV11-2
CASSGTGRLAEAFF
TGTGCCAGCAGCGGGACAGGGAGATTAGCTGAAGCTTTCTTT
>TRBD1|NA|TRBJ1-4|TRBV12-3/TRBV12-4
CASSSGTGGPANEKLFF
TGTGCCAGCAGTTCCGGGACAGGGGGCCCAGCCAATGAAAAACTGTTTTTT
>TRBD2|NA|TRBJ2-5|TRBV3-1
CASSPYGTSQETQYF
TGTGCCAGCAGCCCTTACGGGACTAGCCAAGAGACCCAGTACTTC
>NA|few|TRBJ2-7|TRBV12-3/TRBV12-4
CASSQPPGLGYEQYF
TGTGCCAGCAGTCAACCCCCAGGGCTGGGCTACGAGCAGTACTTC
>TRBD1|few|TRBJ1-4|TRBV9
CASSIGQGAGEKLFF
TGTGCCAGCAGCATCGGACAGGGGGCAGGGGAAAAACTGTTTTTT
>NA|once|TRBJ2-6|TRBV6-5
CASSYRGQVSSGANVLTF
TGTGCCAGCAGTTACCGTGGGCAGGTCAGCTCTGGGGCCAACGTCCTGACTTTC
>NA|NA|TRBJ2-3|TRBV7-3
CASSSRPGDTQYF
TGTGCCAGCAGCTCTCGACCGGGGGATACGCAGTATTTT
>TRBD1|few|TRBJ1-1|TRBV6-2/TRBV6-3
CARKPTGDGSEAFF
TGTGCCAGGAAACCGACAGGGGATGGGTCTGAAGCTTTCTTT
>NA|NA|TRBJ2-5|TRBV4-2
CASSEGGTGGPTQYF
TGTGCCAGCAGCGAGGGGGGGACTGGTGGCCCGACCCAGTACTTC
>NA|few|TRBJ2-3|TRBV15
CATSRGWFRDAGTDTQYF
TGTGCCACCAGCAGAGGATGGTTCAGGGATGCAGGGACAGATACGCAGTATTTT
>TRBD1|NA|TRBJ2-1|TRBV5-6
CASSLEDRSYNEQFF
TGTGCCAGCAGCTTGGAGGACAGGTCCTACAATGAGCAGTTCTTC
>TRBD2|NA|TRBJ2-1|TRBV5-1
CASSWGLAGVSEQFF
TGCGCCAGCAGCTGGGGACTAGCGGGAGTGTCTGAGCAGTTCTTC
>NA|NA|TRBJ2-1|TRBV6-2/TRBV6-3
CATYVGLHPNEQFF
TGTGCCACCTACGTGGGACTCCACCCCAATGAGCAGTTCTTC
>NA|few|TRBJ2-3|TRBV4-1
CASSQDLIASDTQYF
TGCGCCAGCAGCCAAGATCTTATAGCATCGGATACGCAGTATTTT
>TRBD2|NA|TRBJ2-5|TRBV11-2
CASSLVSLFLASGGQETQYF
TGTGCCAGCAGCTTAGTATCCCTTTTTCTGGCTAGCGGGGGCCAAGAGACCCAGTACTTC
>NA|NA|TRBJ1-1|TRBV10-1
CASSTAQGEGAFF
TGCGCCAGCAGTACCGCCCAGGGCGAGGGGGCTTTCTTT
>TRBD1|few|TRBJ2-6|TRBV27
CASSDRAAGANVLTF
TGTGCCAGCAGTGACAGGGCAGCTGGGGCCAACGTCCTGACTTTC
>NA|few|TRBJ1-2|TRBV19
CASSIRQYGYTF
TGTGCCAGTAGTATTCGCCAGTATGGCTACACCTTC
>NA|many|TRBJ1-1|TRBV27
CASSFKGRGLLRNTEAFF
TGTGCCAGCAGTTTTAAGGGAAGGGGCCTCCTAAGGAACACTGAAGCTTTCTTT
>TRBD2|NA|TRBJ2-5|TRBV20-1
CSARVRGRTSRETQYF
TGCAGTGCTAGAGTTAGGGGCAGGACTAGTCGTGAGACCCAGTACTTC
>NA|many|TRBJ1-2|TRBV5-6
CASSPPGGAPGGYTF
TGTGCCAGCAGCCCCCCCGGGGGCGCCCCGGGTGGCTACACCTTC
>NA|few|TRBJ2-3|TRBV5-1
CASSLVEGRDTQYF
TGCGCCAGCAGCTTGGTGGAGGGACGAGATACGCAGTATTTT
>TRBD2|few|TRBJ2-5|TRBV7-6
CASSLTGTIQETQYF
TGTGCCAGCAGCTTGACCGGGACTATCCAAGAGACCCAGTACTTC
>TRBD1|few|TRBJ2-7|TRBV20-1
CSAPRRDRATYEQYF
TGCAGTGCCCCCCGACGGGACAGGGCCACCTACGAGCAGTACTTC
>TRBD1|few|TRBJ1-5|TRBV20-1
CSALTGDQPQHF
TGCAGTGCCTTGACAGGGGATCAGCCCCAGCATTTT
>NA|many|TRBJ2-7|TRBV5-1
CASSKGEYEQYF
TGCGCCAGCAGCAAAGGGGAATACGAGCAGTACTTC
>NA|NA|TRBJ2-1|TRBV11-3
CASSFGERVGEQFF
TGTGCCAGCAGCTTCGGGGAAAGAGTGGGTGAGCAGTTCTTC